Listed below are T cell receptor beta chains from one sample, sequenced in a study of Graves' ophthalmopathy and Graves' hyperthyroidism. TCRdb fed the multiplex PCR reads into MiXCR, producing one record per CDR3 protein. Of 650,000 to 900,000 distinct CDR3 sequences listed, about 44% are singletons. Sequencing was done on a sample of peripheral blood. The origin of the receptors is an adult man with Graves' ophthalmopathy. Each CDR3 is given with its conserved first and last residue. The order of the fields is D gene, V gene, J gene, clone size, CDR3 DNA, CDR3 protein. The D gene is left open where the match is weak. Only some rows state a clone size, as once, few, many or a class for expanded clones.

>TRBD2|TRBV24-1|TRBJ2-7|NA
TGTGCCACCAGTGACCCCGGGACTAGCGGGGGCTACTCCTACGAGCAGTACTTC
CATSDPGTSGGYSYEQYF
>TRBD1|TRBV7-9|TRBJ2-7|NA
TGTGCCAGCTCACCTAGCGTGGGGACAGGGGCACGCGAGAATCCGTACGAGCAGTACTTC
CASSPSVGTGARENPYEQYF
>NA|TRBV2|TRBJ1-6|NA
TGTGCCAGCAGTGTTTGGTCACCCCTCCACTTT
CASSVWSPLHF
>NA|TRBV9|TRBJ1-1|many
TGTGCCAGCAGCGCGGGGACGGTACGCTCTGAAGCTTTCTTT
CASSAGTVRSEAFF
>TRBD1|TRBV19|TRBJ1-1|NA
TGTGCCAGTAGTACGGGGACAGGGATCACTGAAGCTTTCTTT
CASSTGTGITEAFF
>NA|TRBV29-1|TRBJ1-1|many
TGCAGCGTATCCACGGGGGGTTTCAACACTGAAGCTTTCTTT
CSVSTGGFNTEAFF
>NA|TRBV9|TRBJ2-2|NA
TGTGCCAGCAGCGTAGTAAGTAGACCTCGGGGCACCGGGGAGCTGTTTTTT
CASSVVSRPRGTGELFF
>NA|TRBV11-2|TRBJ1-1|many
TGTGCTAGCAGGTCAGGACCTGAAGCTTTCTTT
CASRSGPEAFF
>TRBD2|TRBV5-1|TRBJ2-3|once
TGCGCCAGCAGCTTGGGACTAGCGAGCACAGATACGCAGTATTTT
CASSLGLASTDTQYF
>TRBD2|TRBV25-1|TRBJ2-2|NA
TGTGCCACGGGGACTACCGATTACCGGGAGCTGTTTTTT
CATGTTDYRELFF
>NA|TRBV11-2|TRBJ2-6|NA
TGTGCCAGCCGAGCATTCCCCCGGGGCTCTGGGGCCAACGTCCTGACTTTC
CASRAFPRGSGANVLTF
>TRBD2|TRBV20-1|TRBJ2-7|NA
TGCAGTGCCCAAGGTCGGGGGGGACTCCTCCACGAGCAGTACTTC
CSAQGRGGLLHEQYF
>NA|TRBV7-9|TRBJ2-2|many
TGTGCCAGCAGTTACGCGGGGACCGGGGAGCTGTTTTTT
CASSYAGTGELFF
>NA|TRBV6-2/TRBV6-3|TRBJ2-7|NA
TGTGCCAGCAGGGTCGGTCAGCCGAGGTACGAGCAGTACTTC
CASRVGQPRYEQYF
>NA|TRBV10-3|TRBJ1-1|NA
TGTGCCAGCAGGCCAACATCGAACACTGAAGCTTTCTTT
CASRPTSNTEAFF
>NA|TRBV19|TRBJ1-4|many
TGTGCCAGTAGTACCCGCGGCGTTAATGAAAAACTGTTTTTT
CASSTRGVNEKLFF
>NA|TRBV15|TRBJ1-5|NA
TGTGCCACCCGAAGAAAGGTAGACAGAGGGCTAATCCTATCGCCCCAGCATTTT
CATRRKVDRGLILSPQHF
>TRBD1|TRBV7-2|TRBJ1-2|NA
TGTGCCAGCAGTGAAGATTTTCCAGGGGGCAGACATGGCTACACCTTC
CASSEDFPGGRHGYTF
>NA|TRBV7-3|TRBJ2-3|NA
TGTGCCAGCAGCTTAAGACCTAGCACAGATACGCAGTATTTT
CASSLRPSTDTQYF
>TRBD1|TRBV7-9|TRBJ2-7|few
TGTGCCAGCAGCTTAGCGCGACAGGGTGTGTTCGAGCAGTACTTC
CASSLARQGVFEQYF
>NA|TRBV7-2|TRBJ2-3|NA
TGTGCCAGCAGCTTAAATCCCCCCGAGATAACAGATACGCAGTATTTT
CASSLNPPEITDTQYF
>TRBD2|TRBV20-1|TRBJ2-7|NA
TGCAGTGCTAGAGATATGGCCGGCGGGACTATAAACTACGAGCAGTACTTC
CSARDMAGGTINYEQYF
>TRBD1|TRBV12-3/TRBV12-4|TRBJ2-5|few
TGTGCCAGCAGATACCACAGGGGGCGCGAGACCCAGTACTTC
CASRYHRGRETQYF
>NA|TRBV4-1|TRBJ1-2|once
TGCGCCAGCAGCCGAGACGCCAGGTGGTGCACCTTC
CASSRDARWCTF
>NA|TRBV15|TRBJ1-1|many
TGTGCCACCAGCAGAGATTCCCCCCCGCCCAAAGGGGCTTTCTTT
CATSRDSPPPKGAFF
>NA|TRBV2|TRBJ1-1|many
TGTGCCAGCAGTGAAGAGTTAGGCACTGAAGCTTTCTTT
CASSEELGTEAFF
>NA|TRBV7-2|TRBJ1-5|NA
TGTGCCAGCAGCTTAGTAAGGGATTTTAGCAATCAGCCCCAGCATTTT
CASSLVRDFSNQPQHF
>NA|TRBV12-3/TRBV12-4|TRBJ1-1|many
TGTGCCAGCAGTCTGAACAGGGATGAAGCTTTCTTT
CASSLNRDEAFF
>TRBD2|TRBV9|TRBJ2-2|NA
TGTGCCAGCAGCGTTGGGACTAGCGGGATGCACGGGGAGCTGTTTTTT
CASSVGTSGMHGELFF
>NA|TRBV25-1|TRBJ2-3|few
TGTGCCAGCAGTGATGGTTGGCAGGCTACAGATACGCAGTATTTT
CASSDGWQATDTQYF
>NA|TRBV7-9|TRBJ1-4|many
TGTGCCAGCAGCATCAGGGTTTCGGCTAATGAAAAACTGTTTTTT
CASSIRVSANEKLFF
>NA|TRBV2|TRBJ1-2|once
TGTGCTCAGATAGGGGGGATGGACGGCTACACCTTC
CAQIGGMDGYTF
>NA|TRBV29-1|TRBJ1-2|many
TGCAGCGTGGCCCCCAGGATCGCGGCTTGGTATGGCTACACCTTC
CSVAPRIAAWYGYTF
>NA|TRBV2|TRBJ1-6|many
TGTGCCAGCAGTGAAGGGCAGGGTTGGAATTCACCCCTCCACTTT
CASSEGQGWNSPLHF
>NA|TRBV29-1|TRBJ1-4|many
TGCAGCGTTGAATGGGAAGATGAAAAACTGTTTTTT
CSVEWEDEKLFF
>NA|TRBV29-1|TRBJ1-4|NA
TGCAGCTCCGATCAAGGGCAGGTTGCAACTAATGAAAAACTGTTTTTT
CSSDQGQVATNEKLFF
>NA|TRBV29-1|TRBJ1-2|many
TGCAGCGTTCGTACCAGGGAGGGGGGCTACACCTTC
CSVRTREGGYTF
>TRBD2|TRBV29-1|TRBJ2-3|NA
TGCAGCGTTGCCGGGACTAGCGGGGGGGCACCCGCAGATACGCAGTATTTT
CSVAGTSGGAPADTQYF
>NA|TRBV15|TRBJ1-5|many
TGTGCCACCAGCAGAGATCTGGGCGGAGAGCATTTT
CATSRDLGGEHF
>NA|TRBV12-3/TRBV12-4|TRBJ2-5|few
TGTGCCAGCGGTTTGGGTCCAGAGACCCAGTACTTC
CASGLGPETQYF
>NA|TRBV2|TRBJ1-5|many
TGTGCCAGCAGTGTTTGGAATCAGCCCCAGCATTTT
CASSVWNQPQHF
>TRBD1|TRBV29-1|TRBJ1-1|NA
TGCAGCGTCACGACAGGGAGAACTGAAGCTTTCTTT
CSVTTGRTEAFF
>NA|TRBV2|TRBJ2-3|once
TGTGCCAGCAGGGCGACACCTACAGATACGCAGTATTTT
CASRATPTDTQYF
>TRBD2|TRBV2|TRBJ2-5|many
TGTGCCAGCAGCCGTGGGGCTAGCGGAGATGGGACCCAGTACTTC
CASSRGASGDGTQYF
>NA|TRBV11-2|TRBJ2-7|few
TGTGCCAGCAGCTCCTGGGGCTCCTACGAGCAGTACTTC
CASSSWGSYEQYF